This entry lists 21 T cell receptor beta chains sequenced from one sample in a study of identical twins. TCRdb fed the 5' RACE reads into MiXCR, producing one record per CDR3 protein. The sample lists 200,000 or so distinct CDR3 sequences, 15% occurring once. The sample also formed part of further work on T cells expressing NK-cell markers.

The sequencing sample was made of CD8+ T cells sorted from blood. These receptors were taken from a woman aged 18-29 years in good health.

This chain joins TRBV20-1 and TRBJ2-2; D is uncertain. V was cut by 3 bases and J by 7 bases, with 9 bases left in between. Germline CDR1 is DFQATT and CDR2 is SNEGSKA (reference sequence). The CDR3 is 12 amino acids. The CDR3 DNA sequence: TGCAGTGCTAGTACGGCCAACGGGGAGCTGTTTTTT. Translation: CSASTANGELFF.

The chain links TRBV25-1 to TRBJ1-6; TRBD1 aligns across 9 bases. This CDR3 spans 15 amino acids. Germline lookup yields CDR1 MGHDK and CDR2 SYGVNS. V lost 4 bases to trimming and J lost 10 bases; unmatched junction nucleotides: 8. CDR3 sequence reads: CASSGWGQGGSPLHF. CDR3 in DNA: TGTGCCAGCAGTGGGTGGGGACAGGGTGGATCACCCCTCCACTTT. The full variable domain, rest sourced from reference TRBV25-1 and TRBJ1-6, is EADIYQTPRYLVIGTGKKITLECSQTMGHDKMYWYQQDPGMELHLIHYSYGVNSTEKGDLSSESTVSRIRTEHFPLTLESARPSHTSQYLCASSGWGQGGSPLHFGNGTRLTVT.

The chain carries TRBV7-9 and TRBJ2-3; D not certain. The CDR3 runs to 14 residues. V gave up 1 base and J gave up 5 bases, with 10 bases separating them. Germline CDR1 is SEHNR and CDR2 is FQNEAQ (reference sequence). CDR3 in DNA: TGTGCCAGCAGCTTAGAAGGGTTCGGAGATACGCAGTATTTT. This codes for CASSLEGFGDTQYF.

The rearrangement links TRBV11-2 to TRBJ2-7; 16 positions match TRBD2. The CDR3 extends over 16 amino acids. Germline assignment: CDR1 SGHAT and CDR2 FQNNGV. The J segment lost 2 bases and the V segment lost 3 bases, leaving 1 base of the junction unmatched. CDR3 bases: TGTGCCAGCAGCTTGGGGACTAGCGGGAGGGCCTACGAGCAGTACTTC. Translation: CASSLGTSGRAYEQYF.

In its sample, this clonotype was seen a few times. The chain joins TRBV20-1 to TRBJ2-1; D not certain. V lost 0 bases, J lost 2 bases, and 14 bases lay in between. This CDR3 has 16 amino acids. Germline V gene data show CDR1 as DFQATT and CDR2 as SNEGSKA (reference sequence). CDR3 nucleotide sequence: TGCAGTGCTAGAGATCTAGAAGGCCCAACCTACAATGAGCAGTTCTTC. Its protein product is CSARDLEGPTYNEQFF.

CDR3 DNA sequence: TGTGCCAGCAGCCCAGATCTGGGGCAGTTCTTC. It codes for CASSPDLGQFF. This chain joins TRBV12-3 or TRBV12-4 and TRBJ2-1; D is uncertain. This CDR3 is built from 11 residues. The V end lost 6 bases, the J end lost 12 bases, and 12 bases lay between the germline ends.

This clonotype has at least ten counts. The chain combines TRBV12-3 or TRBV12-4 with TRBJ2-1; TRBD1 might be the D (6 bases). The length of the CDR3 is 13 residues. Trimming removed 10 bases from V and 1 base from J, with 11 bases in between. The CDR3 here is CATGDGSYNEQFF. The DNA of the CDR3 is TGTGCCACAGGGGACGGTTCCTACAATGAGCAGTTCTTC.

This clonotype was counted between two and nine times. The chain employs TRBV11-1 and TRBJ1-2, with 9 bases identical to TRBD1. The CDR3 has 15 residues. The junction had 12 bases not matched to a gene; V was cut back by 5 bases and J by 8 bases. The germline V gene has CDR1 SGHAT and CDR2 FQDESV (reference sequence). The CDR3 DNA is TGTGCCAGCAGCCTTCCGGGACAGGGTTGGGAAGGCTACACCTTC. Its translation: CASSLPGQGWEGYTF.

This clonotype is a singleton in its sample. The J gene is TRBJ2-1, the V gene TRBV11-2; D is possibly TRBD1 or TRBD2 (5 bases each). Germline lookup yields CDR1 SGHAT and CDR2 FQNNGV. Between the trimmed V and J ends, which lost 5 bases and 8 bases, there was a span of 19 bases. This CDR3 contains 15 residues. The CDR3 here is CASSPNPGPQDEQFF. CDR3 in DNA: TGTGCCAGCAGCCCGAACCCGGGACCGCAGGATGAGCAGTTCTTC.

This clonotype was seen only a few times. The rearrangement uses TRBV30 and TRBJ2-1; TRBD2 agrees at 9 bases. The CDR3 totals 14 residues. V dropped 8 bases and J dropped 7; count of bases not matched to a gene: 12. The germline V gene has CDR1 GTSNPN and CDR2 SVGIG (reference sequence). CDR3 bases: TGTGCCGGGAAAAGCGCTAGCGGGAAGAATGAGCAGTTCTTC. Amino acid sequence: CAGKSASGKNEQFF.

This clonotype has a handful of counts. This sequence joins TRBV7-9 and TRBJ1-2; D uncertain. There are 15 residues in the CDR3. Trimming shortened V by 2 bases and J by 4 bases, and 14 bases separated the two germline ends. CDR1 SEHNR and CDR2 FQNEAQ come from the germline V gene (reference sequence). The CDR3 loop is CASSLSRGIRYGYTF. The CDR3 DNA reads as TGTGCCAGCAGCTTATCCCGCGGGATCCGCTATGGCTACACCTTC.

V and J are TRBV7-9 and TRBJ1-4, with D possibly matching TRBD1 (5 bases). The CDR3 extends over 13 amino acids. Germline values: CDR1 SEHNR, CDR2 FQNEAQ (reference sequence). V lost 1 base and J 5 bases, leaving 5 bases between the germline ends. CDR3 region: CASSLEGNEKLFF. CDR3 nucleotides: TGTGCCAGCAGCTTAGAGGGGAATGAAAAACTGTTTTTT.

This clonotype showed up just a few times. The CDR3: CASSHSFNEQFF. CDR3 coding DNA: TGTGCCAGCAGCCACTCGTTTAATGAGCAGTTCTTC. This sequence joins TRBV14 and TRBJ2-1; D remains ambiguous. The CDR3 loop spans 12 amino acids. CDR1 is SGHDN and CDR2 is FVKESK in the germline V gene. V shed 3 bases and J shed 7 bases, with 7 bases lying between them.

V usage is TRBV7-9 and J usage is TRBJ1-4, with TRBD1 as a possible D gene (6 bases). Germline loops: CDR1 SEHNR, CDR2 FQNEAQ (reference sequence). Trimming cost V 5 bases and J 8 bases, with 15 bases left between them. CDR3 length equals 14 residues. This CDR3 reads CASSRTGSREKLFF. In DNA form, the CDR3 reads TGTGCCAGCAGCCGTACAGGGTCGCGAGAAAAACTGTTTTTT.

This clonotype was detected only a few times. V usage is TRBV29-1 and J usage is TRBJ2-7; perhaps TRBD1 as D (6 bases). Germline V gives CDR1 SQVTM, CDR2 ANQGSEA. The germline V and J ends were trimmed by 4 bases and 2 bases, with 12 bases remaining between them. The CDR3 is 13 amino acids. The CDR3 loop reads CSVAHRTAYEQYF. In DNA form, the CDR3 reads TGCAGCGTTGCCCATCGGACAGCCTACGAGCAGTACTTC.

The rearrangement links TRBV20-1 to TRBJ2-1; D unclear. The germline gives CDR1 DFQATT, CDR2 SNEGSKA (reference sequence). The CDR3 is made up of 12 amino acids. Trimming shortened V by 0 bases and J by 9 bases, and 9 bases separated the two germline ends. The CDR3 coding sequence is TGCAGTGCTAGAGATGAAGGTGGTGAGCAGTTCTTC. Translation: CSARDEGGEQFF.

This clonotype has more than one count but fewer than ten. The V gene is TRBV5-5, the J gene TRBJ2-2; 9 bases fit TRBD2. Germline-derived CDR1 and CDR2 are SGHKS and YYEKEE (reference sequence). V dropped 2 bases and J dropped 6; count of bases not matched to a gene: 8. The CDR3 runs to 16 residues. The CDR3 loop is CASSFWVAGESGELFF. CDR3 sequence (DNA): TGTGCCAGCAGCTTTTGGGTAGCGGGAGAATCCGGGGAGCTGTTTTTT.

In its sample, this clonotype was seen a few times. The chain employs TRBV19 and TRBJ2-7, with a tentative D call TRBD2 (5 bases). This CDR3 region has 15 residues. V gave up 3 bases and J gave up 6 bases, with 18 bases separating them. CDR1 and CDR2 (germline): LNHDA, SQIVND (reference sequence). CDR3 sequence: CASSMGTSWTSEQYF. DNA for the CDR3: TGTGCCAGTAGTATGGGTACTAGTTGGACCTCCGAGCAGTACTTC.

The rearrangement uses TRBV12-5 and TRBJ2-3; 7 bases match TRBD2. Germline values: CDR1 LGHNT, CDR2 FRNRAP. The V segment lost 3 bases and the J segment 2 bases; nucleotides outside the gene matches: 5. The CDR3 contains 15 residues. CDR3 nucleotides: TGTGCTAGTGGTTTAGGCGGGGGTTTCACAGATACGCAGTATTTT. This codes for CASGLGGGFTDTQYF.

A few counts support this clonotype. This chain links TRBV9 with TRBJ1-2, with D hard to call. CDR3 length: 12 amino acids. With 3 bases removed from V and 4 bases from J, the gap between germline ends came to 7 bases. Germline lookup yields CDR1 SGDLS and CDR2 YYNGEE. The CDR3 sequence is CASSGLTYGYTF. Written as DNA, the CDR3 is TGTGCCAGCAGCGGGCTCACCTATGGCTACACCTTC.

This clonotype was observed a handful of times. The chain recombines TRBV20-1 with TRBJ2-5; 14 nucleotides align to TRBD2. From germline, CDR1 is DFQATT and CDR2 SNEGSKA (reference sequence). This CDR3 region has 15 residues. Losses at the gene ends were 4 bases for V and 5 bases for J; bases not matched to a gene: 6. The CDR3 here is CSAKGLAGDWETQYF. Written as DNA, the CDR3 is TGCAGTGCTAAGGGACTAGCGGGAGATTGGGAGACCCAGTACTTC.